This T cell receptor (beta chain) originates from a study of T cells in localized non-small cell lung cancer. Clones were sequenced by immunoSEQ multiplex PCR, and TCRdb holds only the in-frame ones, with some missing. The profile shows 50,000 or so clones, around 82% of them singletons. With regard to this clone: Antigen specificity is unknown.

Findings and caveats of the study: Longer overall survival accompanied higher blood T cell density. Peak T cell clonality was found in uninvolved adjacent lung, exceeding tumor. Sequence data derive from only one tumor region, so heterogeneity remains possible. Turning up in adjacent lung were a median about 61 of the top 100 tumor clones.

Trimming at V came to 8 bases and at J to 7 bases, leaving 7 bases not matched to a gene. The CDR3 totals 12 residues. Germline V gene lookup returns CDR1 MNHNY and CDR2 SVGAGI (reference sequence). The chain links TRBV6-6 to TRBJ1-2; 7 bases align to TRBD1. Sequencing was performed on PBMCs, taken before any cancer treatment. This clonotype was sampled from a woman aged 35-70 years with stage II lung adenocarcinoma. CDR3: CASFHAGGGYTF. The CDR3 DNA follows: TGTGCCAGCTTCCACGCAGGGGGTGGCTACACCTTC.